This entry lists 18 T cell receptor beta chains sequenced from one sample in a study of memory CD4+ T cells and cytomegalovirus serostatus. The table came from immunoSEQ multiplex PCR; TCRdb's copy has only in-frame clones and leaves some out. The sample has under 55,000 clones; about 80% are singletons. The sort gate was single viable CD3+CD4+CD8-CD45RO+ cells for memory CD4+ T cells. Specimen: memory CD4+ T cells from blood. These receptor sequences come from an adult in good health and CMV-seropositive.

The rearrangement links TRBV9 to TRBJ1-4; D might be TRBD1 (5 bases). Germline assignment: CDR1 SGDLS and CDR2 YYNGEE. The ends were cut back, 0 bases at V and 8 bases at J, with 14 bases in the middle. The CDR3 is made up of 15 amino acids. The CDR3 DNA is TGTGCCAGCAGCGTAGGGGTCAGGGATTCCGAAAAACTGTTTTTT. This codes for CASSVGVRDSEKLFF.

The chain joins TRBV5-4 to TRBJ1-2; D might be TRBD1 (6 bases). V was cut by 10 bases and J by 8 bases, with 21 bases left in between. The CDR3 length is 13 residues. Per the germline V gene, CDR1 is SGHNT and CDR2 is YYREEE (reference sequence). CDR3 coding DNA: TGTGCCGCTACGCAGGGACAAGCCCGCGGCTACACCTTC. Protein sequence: CAATQGQARGYTF.

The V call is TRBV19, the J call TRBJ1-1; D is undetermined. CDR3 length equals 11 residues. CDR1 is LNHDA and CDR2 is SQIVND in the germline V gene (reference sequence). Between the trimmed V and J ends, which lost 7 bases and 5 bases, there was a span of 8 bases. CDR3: CASTEWTEAFF. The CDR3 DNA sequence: TGTGCCAGTACGGAGTGGACTGAAGCTTTCTTT.

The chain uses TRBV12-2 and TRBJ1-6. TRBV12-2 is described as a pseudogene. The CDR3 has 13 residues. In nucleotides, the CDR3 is TGTGCAAGTCGCCCAGAGTCCCGCGGGCCCCTCCACTTT. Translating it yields CASRPESRGPLHF.

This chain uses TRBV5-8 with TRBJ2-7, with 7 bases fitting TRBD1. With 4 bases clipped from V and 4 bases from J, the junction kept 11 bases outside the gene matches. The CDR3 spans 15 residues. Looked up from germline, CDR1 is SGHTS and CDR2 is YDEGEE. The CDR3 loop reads CASSPGRQGAYEQYF. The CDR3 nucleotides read TGTGCCAGCAGCCCTGGACGACAGGGAGCTTACGAGCAGTACTTC.

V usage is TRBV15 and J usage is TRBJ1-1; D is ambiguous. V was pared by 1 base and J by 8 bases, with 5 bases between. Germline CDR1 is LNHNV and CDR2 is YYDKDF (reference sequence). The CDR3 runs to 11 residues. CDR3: CATSRGHEAFF. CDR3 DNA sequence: TGTGCCACCAGCAGAGGGCACGAAGCTTTCTTT. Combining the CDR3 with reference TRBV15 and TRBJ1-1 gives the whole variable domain DAMVIQNPRYQVTQFGKPVTLSCSQTLNHNVMYWYQQKSSQAPKLLFHYYDKDFNNEADTPDNFQSRRPNTSFCFLDIRSPGLGDTAMYLCATSRGHEAFFGQGTRLTVV.

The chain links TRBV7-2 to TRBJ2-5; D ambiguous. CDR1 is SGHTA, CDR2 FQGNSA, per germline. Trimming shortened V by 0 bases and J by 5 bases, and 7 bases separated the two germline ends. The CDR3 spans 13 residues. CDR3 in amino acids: CASSLATAETQYF. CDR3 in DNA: TGTGCCAGCAGCTTAGCAACGGCCGAGACCCAGTACTTC.

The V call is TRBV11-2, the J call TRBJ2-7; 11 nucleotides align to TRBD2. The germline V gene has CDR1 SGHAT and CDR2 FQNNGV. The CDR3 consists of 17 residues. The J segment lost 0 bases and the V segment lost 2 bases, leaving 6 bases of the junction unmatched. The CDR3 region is CASSLTTGTSGSYEQYF. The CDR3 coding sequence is TGTGCCAGCAGCTTAACAACCGGGACTAGCGGCTCCTACGAGCAGTACTTC.

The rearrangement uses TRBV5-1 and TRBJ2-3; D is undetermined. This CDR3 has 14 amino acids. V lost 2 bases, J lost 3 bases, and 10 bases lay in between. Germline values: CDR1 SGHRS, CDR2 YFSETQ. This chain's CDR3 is CASSFRLETDTQYF. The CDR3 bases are TGCGCCAGCAGCTTCCGGCTGGAGACAGATACGCAGTATTTT.

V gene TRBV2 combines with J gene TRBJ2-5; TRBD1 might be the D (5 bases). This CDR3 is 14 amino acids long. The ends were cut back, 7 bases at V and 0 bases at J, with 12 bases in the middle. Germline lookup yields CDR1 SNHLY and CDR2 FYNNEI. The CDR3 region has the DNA TGTGCCAGCATCCCGGACATCTACCAAGAGACCCAGTACTTC. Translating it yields CASIPDIYQETQYF.

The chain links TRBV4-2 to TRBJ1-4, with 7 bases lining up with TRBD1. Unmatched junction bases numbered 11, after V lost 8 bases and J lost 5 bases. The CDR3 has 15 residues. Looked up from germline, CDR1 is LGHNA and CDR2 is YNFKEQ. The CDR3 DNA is TGTGCCAGCTCTGTAGCGGGACAGAAAAATGAAAAACTGTTTTTT. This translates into CASSVAGQKNEKLFF.

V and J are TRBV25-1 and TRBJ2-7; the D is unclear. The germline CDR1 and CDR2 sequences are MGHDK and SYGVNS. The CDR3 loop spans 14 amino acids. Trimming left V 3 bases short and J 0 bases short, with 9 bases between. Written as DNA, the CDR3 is TGTGCCAGCAGTGAGCATGGCAGCTCCTACGAGCAGTACTTC. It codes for CASSEHGSSYEQYF.

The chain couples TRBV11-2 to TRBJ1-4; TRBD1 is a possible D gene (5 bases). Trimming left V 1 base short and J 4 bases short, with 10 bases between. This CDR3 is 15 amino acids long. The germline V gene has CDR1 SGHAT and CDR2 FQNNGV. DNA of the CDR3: TGTGCCAGCAGCTTAGGTTCAGGGCGTAATGAAAAACTGTTTTTT. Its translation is CASSLGSGRNEKLFF.

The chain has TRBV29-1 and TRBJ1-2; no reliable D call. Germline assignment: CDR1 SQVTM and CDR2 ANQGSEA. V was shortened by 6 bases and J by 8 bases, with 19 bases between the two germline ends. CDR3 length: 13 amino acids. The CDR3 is CSVDGDRVGGYTF. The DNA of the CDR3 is TGCAGCGTAGACGGCGATCGGGTTGGGGGCTACACCTTC.

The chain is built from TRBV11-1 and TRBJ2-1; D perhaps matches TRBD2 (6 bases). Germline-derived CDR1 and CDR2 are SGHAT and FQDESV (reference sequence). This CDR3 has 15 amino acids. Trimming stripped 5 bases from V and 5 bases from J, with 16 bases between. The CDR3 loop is CASSPPGLPDNEQFF. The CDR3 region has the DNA TGTGCCAGCAGCCCACCTGGACTACCCGACAATGAGCAGTTCTTC. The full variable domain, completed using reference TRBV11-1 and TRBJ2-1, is EAEVAQSPRYKITEKSQAVAFWCDPISGHATLYWYRQILGQGPELLVQFQDESVVDDSQLPKDRFSAERLKGVDSTLKIQPAELGDSAMYLCASSPPGLPDNEQFFGPGTRLTVL.

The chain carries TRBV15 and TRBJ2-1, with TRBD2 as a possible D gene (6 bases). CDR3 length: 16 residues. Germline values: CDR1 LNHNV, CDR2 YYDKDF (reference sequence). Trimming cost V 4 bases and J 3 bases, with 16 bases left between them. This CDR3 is CATSIREAGGYNEQFF. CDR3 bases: TGTGCCACCAGCATTAGGGAGGCAGGAGGCTACAATGAGCAGTTCTTC.

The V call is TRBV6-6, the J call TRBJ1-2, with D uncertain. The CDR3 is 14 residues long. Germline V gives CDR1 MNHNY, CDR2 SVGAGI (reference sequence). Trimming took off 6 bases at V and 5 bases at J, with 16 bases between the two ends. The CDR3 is CASSPGRWGYGYTF. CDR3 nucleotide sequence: TGTGCCAGCAGCCCCGGCAGGTGGGGTTATGGCTACACCTTC.

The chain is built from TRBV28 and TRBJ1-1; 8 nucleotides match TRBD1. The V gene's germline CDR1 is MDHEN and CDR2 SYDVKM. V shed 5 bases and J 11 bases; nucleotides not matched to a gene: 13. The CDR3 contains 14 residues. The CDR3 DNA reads TGTGCCAGCAGTGGGACAGGAAGGGGATTACGGGCTTTCTTT. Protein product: CASSGTGRGLRAFF.